Listed here are 8 T cell receptor beta chains from one sample, sequenced in a study of T-cell memory formation after mild COVID-19. MiXCR, run by TCRdb on the 5' RACE reads, gives a single entry per CDR3 protein. The sample records 100,000 to 130,000 distinct CDR3 sequences, over 13% being singletons. The sequenced sample was PBMCs or a T cell subset sorted from them (not recorded which). These receptors were collected from a man younger than 35 who had mild COVID-19 (a few samples of this study predate the infection). Cell type and time point are not known.

This chain uses TRBV5-1 with TRBJ2-3, with 7 positions matching TRBD1. After removal of 5 bases from V and 2 bases from J, the junction contained 11 bases not matched to a gene. Looked up from germline, CDR1 is SGHRS and CDR2 is YFSETQ. This CDR3 region has 16 residues. The CDR3, as DNA: TGCGCCAGCAGTAAGGACAGGCACAGGAACACAGATACGCAGTATTTT. Protein: CASSKDRHRNTDTQYF.

V usage is TRBV12-3 or TRBV12-4 and J usage is TRBJ2-3; TRBD2 agrees at 9 bases. V lost 6 bases to trimming and J lost 6 bases; unmatched junction nucleotides: 10. This CDR3 region has 15 residues. The CDR3 region has the DNA TGTGCCAGCAGACCACCGGGACTAGCTATGGATACGCAGTATTTT. It encodes CASRPPGLAMDTQYF.

This clonotype was picked up a small number of times. CDR3 DNA sequence: TGTGCCAGCAGCTCGGAGAACTCTGGAAACACCATATATTTT. It encodes CASSSENSGNTIYF. V gene TRBV7-9 combines with J gene TRBJ1-3; no clear D gene. Deletions cut 4 bases from V and 0 bases from J, with 7 bases between. Germline CDR1 SEHNR, CDR2 FQNEAQ (reference sequence). CDR3 size: 14 residues.

The chain has TRBV5-4 and TRBJ2-7; 10 nucleotides match TRBD2. The V gene end was trimmed by 2 bases and the J gene end by 6 bases; junction bases not matched to a gene: 5. Germline CDR1 is SGHNT and CDR2 is YYREEE (reference sequence). The CDR3 sequence is 14 residues long. This chain's CDR3 is CASSFGTSDTEQYF. The CDR3 DNA follows: TGTGCCAGCAGCTTCGGGACTAGCGATACCGAGCAGTACTTC.

This clonotype was picked up a small number of times. V gene TRBV6-5 combines with J gene TRBJ1-1; D unclear. The CDR3 loop spans 15 amino acids. Germline V CDR1 and CDR2: MNHEY, SVGAGI. Trimming cost V 0 bases and J 6 bases, with 14 bases left between them. The CDR3 protein is CASSYSRGRLSEAFF. CDR3 sequence (DNA): TGTGCCAGCAGTTACTCCAGAGGCAGACTCTCTGAAGCTTTCTTT.

The chain uses TRBV6-5 and TRBJ2-1; 8 bases are a match to TRBD2. After removal of 7 bases from V and 10 bases from J, the junction contained 12 bases not matched to a gene. CDR1 and CDR2 from the germline V gene are MNHEY and SVGAGI. CDR3 length equals 14 residues. The CDR3 sequence is CASTPGGAPTEQFF. CDR3 DNA: TGTGCCAGCACCCCGGGGGGGGCCCCCACCGAGCAGTTCTTC.

This clonotype was detected only a few times. The chain uses TRBV7-2 and TRBJ2-3, with TRBD1 identical over 11 bases. V lost 5 bases and J lost 2; bases outside the gene matches: 3. CDR1 and CDR2 (germline): SGHTA, FQGNSA. There are 15 residues in the CDR3. CDR3 in amino acids: CASSGGQGVTDTQYF. DNA of the CDR3: TGTGCCAGCAGCGGGGGACAGGGGGTCACAGATACGCAGTATTTT.

This clonotype was detected only a few times. The rearrangement links TRBV27 to TRBJ2-1; 8 bases fit TRBD1. The V segment lost 3 bases and the J segment 9 bases; nucleotides outside the gene matches: 7. The V gene's germline CDR1 is MNHEY and CDR2 SMNVEV (reference sequence). The CDR3 loop spans 14 amino acids. The CDR3 region has the DNA TGTGCCAGCAGTTTGCGTGACAGGGGCAGTGAGCAGTTCTTC. It specifies CASSLRDRGSEQFF.